This TCR beta chain was sequenced during a study of patients and donors after allogeneic stem cell transplantation. Germline loops: CDR1 LGHNA, CDR2 YNFKEQ. The CDR3 consists of 12 residues. V trimming: 1 base; J trimming: 10 bases; junction bases outside the gene matches: 3. Using its own MiXCR run on the RT-PCR reads, TCRdb lists one record per CDR3 protein. Of about a million distinct CDR3 sequences in the sample, roughly 17% were seen once. Sequencing used blood, either unsorted or a sorted T cell fraction (not recorded which). The sequence was collected from a human donor who was either an allogeneic HSCT recipient or a stem cell or donor lymphocyte infusion donor (not recorded which). It is not recorded whose cells these are; they may come from a transplant donor. The J gene is TRBJ1-1, the V gene TRBV4-2; 7 bases align to TRBD1. CDR3 DNA sequence: TGTGCCAGCAGCCAAGGGGCAGGGGGAGCTTTCTTT. Protein product: CASSQGAGGAFF.